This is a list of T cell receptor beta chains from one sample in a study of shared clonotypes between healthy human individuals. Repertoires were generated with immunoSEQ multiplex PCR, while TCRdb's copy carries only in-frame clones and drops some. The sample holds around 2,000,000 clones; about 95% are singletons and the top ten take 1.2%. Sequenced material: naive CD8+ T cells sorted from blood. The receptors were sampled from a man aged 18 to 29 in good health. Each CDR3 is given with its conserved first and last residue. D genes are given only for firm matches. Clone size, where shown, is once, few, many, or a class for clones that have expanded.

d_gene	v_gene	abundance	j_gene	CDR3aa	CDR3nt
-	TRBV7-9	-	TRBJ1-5	CASSLSYTRDQPQHF	TGTGCCAGCAGCTTAAGTTACACGAGGGATCAGCCCCAGCATTTT
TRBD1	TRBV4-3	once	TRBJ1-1	CASSPGGLYLDFNTEAFF	TGCGCCAGCAGTCCAGGGGGACTCTACCTAGATTTCAACACTGAAGCTTTCTTT
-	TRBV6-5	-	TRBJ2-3	CASSYYGDSDTQYF	TGTGCCAGCAGTTACTATGGGGATTCAGATACGCAGTATTTT
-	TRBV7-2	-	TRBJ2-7	CASSLWQGYEQYF	TGTGCCAGCAGCTTATGGCAGGGCTACGAGCAGTACTTC
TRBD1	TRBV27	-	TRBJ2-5	CASSPIHPGGEETQYF	TGTGCCAGCAGTCCAATACACCCAGGGGGCGAAGAGACCCAGTACTTC
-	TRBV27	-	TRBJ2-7	CASSLLGAGSEQYF	TGTGCCAGCAGTTTATTAGGTGCGGGGAGTGAGCAGTACTTC
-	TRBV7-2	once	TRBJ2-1	CASSPDLYNEQFF	TGTGCCAGCAGCCCGGATTTATACAATGAGCAGTTCTTC
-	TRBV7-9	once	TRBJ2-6	CASSLIGSPYSGANVLTF	TGTGCCAGCAGCTTAATTGGCAGTCCTTACTCTGGGGCCAACGTCCTGACTTTC
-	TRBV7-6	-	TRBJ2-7	CASTTGGTYEQYF	TGTGCCAGCACCACTGGAGGTACCTACGAGCAGTACTTC
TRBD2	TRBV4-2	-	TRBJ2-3	CASSPGGDWGTDTQYF	TGTGCCAGCAGCCCGGGAGGGGACTGGGGGACAGATACGCAGTATTTT
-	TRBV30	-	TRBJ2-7	CAWRYRDGYEQYF	TGTGCCTGGAGGTACCGGGACGGCTACGAGCAGTACTTC
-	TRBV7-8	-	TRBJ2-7	CASSLRRTESISYEQYF	TGTGCCAGCAGCTTACGTAGGACAGAGTCCATATCCTACGAGCAGTACTTC
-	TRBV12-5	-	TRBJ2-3	CASGNHYPLAYGTDTQYF	TGTGCTAGTGGTAATCATTACCCACTAGCCTACGGGACAGATACGCAGTATTTT
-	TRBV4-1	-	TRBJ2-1	CASSQGPGARRTNEQFF	TGCGCCAGCAGCCAAGGCCCGGGGGCTCGCCGGACCAATGAGCAGTTCTTC
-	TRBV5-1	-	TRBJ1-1	CASSSGTGNTEAFF	TGCGCCAGCAGCTCCGGGACGGGAAACACTGAAGCTTTCTTT
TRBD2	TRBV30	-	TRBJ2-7	CAWSAGTSGKREQYF	TGTGCCTGGAGTGCCGGGACTAGCGGGAAGCGAGAGCAGTACTTC
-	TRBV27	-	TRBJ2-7	CASSFLSGYEQYF	TGTGCCAGCAGTTTCTTATCCGGGTACGAGCAGTACTTC
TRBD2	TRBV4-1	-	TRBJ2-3	CASSRWTSGGVTDTQYF	TGCGCCAGCAGCCGATGGACTAGCGGGGGAGTCACAGATACGCAGTATTTT
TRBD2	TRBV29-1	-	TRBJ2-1	CSVQGTTSGGRSYNEQFF	TGCAGCGTGCAGGGAACGACTAGCGGGGGGCGCTCCTACAATGAGCAGTTCTTC
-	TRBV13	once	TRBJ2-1	CASSSPDEQFF	TGTGCCAGCAGCTCCCCCGATGAGCAGTTCTTC
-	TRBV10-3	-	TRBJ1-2	CAISVPPGNYGYTF	TGTGCCATCAGTGTTCCTCCAGGGAACTATGGCTACACCTTC
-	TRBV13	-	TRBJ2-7	CASSPKTDAYEQYF	TGTGCCAGCAGCCCCAAGACAGATGCCTACGAGCAGTACTTC
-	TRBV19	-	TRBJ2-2	CASSIDLGGGELFF	TGTGCCAGTAGTATAGATCTAGGCGGCGGGGAGCTGTTTTTT
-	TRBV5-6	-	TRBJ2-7	CASSFRQSSYEQYF	TGTGCCAGCAGCTTTAGACAGAGCTCCTACGAGCAGTACTTC
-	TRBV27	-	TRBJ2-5	CASSLFAGGQETQYF	TGTGCCAGCAGTTTATTTGCTGGAGGCCAAGAGACCCAGTACTTC
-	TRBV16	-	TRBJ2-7	CASSQYSLNSYEQYF	TGTGCCAGCAGCCAATACAGTTTAAATTCCTACGAGCAGTACTTC
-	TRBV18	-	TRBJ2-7	CASSPLEGDPYEQYF	TGTGCCAGCTCACCACTCGAAGGGGATCCCTACGAGCAGTACTTC
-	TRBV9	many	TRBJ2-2	CASTPGGSTNTGELFF	TGTGCCAGCACCCCCGGGGGATCTACGAACACCGGGGAGCTGTTTTTT
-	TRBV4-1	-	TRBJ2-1	CASSLIGPNNEQFF	TGCGCCAGCAGCCTCATAGGGCCTAACAATGAGCAGTTCTTC
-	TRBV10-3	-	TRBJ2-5	CAISGGERQETQYF	TGTGCCATCAGTGGGGGGGAACGCCAAGAGACCCAGTACTTC
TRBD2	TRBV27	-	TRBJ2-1	CASSPSSGNSYNEQFF	TGTGCCAGCAGTCCCAGTAGCGGGAACTCCTACAATGAGCAGTTCTTC
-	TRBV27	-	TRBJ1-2	CASGLNDRRGYTF	TGTGCCAGCGGGTTGAACGACAGGCGGGGCTACACCTTC
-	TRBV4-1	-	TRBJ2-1	CASSTYDDEQFF	TGCGCCAGCAGCACTTATGACGATGAGCAGTTCTTC